This T cell receptor (beta chain) originates from a study of T cells in Graves' hyperthyroidism and ophthalmopathy. Used for diagnoses were clinical symptoms, serum thyroxine and TRAb, thyroid ultrasound and orbital computed tomography. TCR beta CDR3 regions were amplified from RNA. HTBI primers drove first-round RT-PCR of the TCR CDR3. TCRdb called the multiplex PCR reads again in MiXCR, with one record for every CDR3 protein. The data show roughly 350,000 distinct CDR3 sequences, roughly 13% seen once. Germline V gene lookup returns CDR1 DFQATT and CDR2 SNEGSKA (reference sequence). The J segment lost 4 bases and the V segment lost 4 bases, leaving 3 bases of the junction unmatched. This CDR3 has 14 amino acids.

The sequenced sample consisted of blood. The chain recombines TRBV20-1 with TRBJ2-1, with TRBD2 matching over 11 bases. This clonotype was obtained from a woman aged 35 to 49 with Graves' ophthalmopathy. Here the CDR3 reads CSATTSGVYNEQFF. The CDR3, as DNA: TGCAGTGCTACGACTAGCGGGGTTTACAATGAGCAGTTCTTC.